The 20 T cell receptor beta chains below all came from one sample that was sequenced in a study of T cell repertoires in cytomegalovirus infection. Each CDR3 protein gets one entry after TCRdb re-called the reads with MiXCR. The sample lists a few hundred thousand distinct CDR3 sequences, about 13% occurring once. Sequenced material: PBMCs. These receptors were taken from a human donor in good health (CMV status not recorded). Some clones in this sample may be carry-over from other donors' samples.

This clonotype was counted ten times or more. The J gene is TRBJ2-7, the V gene TRBV28; 8 bases map to TRBD2. Trimming removed 6 bases from V and 4 bases from J; junction bases left unmatched: 11. Germline values: CDR1 MDHEN, CDR2 SYDVKM. There are 15 residues in the CDR3. In nucleotides, the CDR3 is TGTGCCAGCAGAAGCCCGGGACTAGGGGAGTACGAGCAGTACTTC. Its protein is CASRSPGLGEYEQYF. The full variable domain, rest sourced from reference TRBV28 and TRBJ2-7, is DVKVTQSSRYLVKRTGEKVFLECVQDMDHENMFWYRQDPGLGLRLIYFSYDVKMKEKGDIPEGYSVSREKKERFSLILESASTNQTSMYLCASRSPGLGEYEQYFGPGTRLTVT.

In this sample, this clonotype turned up many times. The rearrangement joins TRBV4-1 to TRBJ2-5; the D is unclear. With 0 bases removed from V and 1 base from J, the gap between germline ends came to 6 bases. This CDR3 is built from 14 residues. Germline assignment: CDR1 MGHRA and CDR2 YSYEKL. The CDR3 region has the DNA TGCGCCAGCAGCCAAGAAGACTTCCAAGAGACCCAGTACTTC. Encoded protein: CASSQEDFQETQYF.

The V gene is TRBV28, the J gene TRBJ1-2; 7 bases fit TRBD1. Germline lookup yields CDR1 MDHEN and CDR2 SYDVKM. Unmatched junction bases numbered 5, after V lost 7 bases and J lost 6 bases. The length of the CDR3 is 12 residues. CDR3 bases: TGTGCCAGCAACGGACAGGCGGATGGCTACACCTTC. This translates into CASNGQADGYTF.

This clonotype showed up many times. The chain links TRBV7-3 to TRBJ1-1; D is ambiguous. V was shortened by 5 bases and J by 1 base, with 11 bases between the two germline ends. Germline V CDR1 and CDR2: SGHTA, FQGTGA. The CDR3 covers 14 residues. Here the CDR3 reads CASSRGGKNTEAFF. As DNA, the CDR3 is TGTGCCAGCAGCCGGGGAGGGAAGAACACTGAAGCTTTCTTT.

The J gene is TRBJ1-5, the V gene TRBV28; D unresolved. In germline, CDR1 is MDHEN, CDR2 SYDVKM. This CDR3 region has 13 residues. Trimming pared 6 bases from V and 3 bases from J, leaving 9 bases between. The CDR3 DNA is TGTGCCAGCAGAGAGGGTTCCAATCAGCCCCAGCATTTT. This encodes CASREGSNQPQHF.

This clonotype was detected ten times or more. This CDR3 reads CASSFVSGASGIYYEQFF. The CDR3 coding sequence is TGTGCCAGCAGCTTTGTATCAGGGGCTAGCGGGATTTACTATGAGCAGTTCTTC. This chain links TRBV7-2 with TRBJ2-1; TRBD2 agrees at 9 bases. The V gene's germline CDR1 is SGHTA and CDR2 FQGNSA. This CDR3 comprises 18 residues. J gave up 8 bases and V 3 bases, and 17 bases lay outside the gene matches.

This clonotype occurred many times. This chain links TRBV11-2 with TRBJ2-7; the D gene is possibly TRBD1 (5 bases). Per germline, CDR1 SGHAT and CDR2 FQNNGV. V was shortened by 3 bases and J by 0 bases, with 18 bases between the two germline ends. This CDR3 region has 17 residues. CDR3 residues: CASSFTPWTPNSYEQYF. The CDR3 DNA is TGTGCCAGCAGCTTTACCCCCTGGACACCCAACTCCTACGAGCAGTACTTC.

A few counts support this clonotype. This chain uses TRBV19 with TRBJ2-7, with D unclear. CDR1 is LNHDA and CDR2 is SQIVND in the germline V gene (reference sequence). V lost 1 base and J lost 7, with 11 bases in between. This CDR3 contains 13 residues. The CDR3 sequence: CASSIVLTDEQYF. The DNA of the CDR3 is TGTGCCAGTAGTATAGTTCTGACGGATGAGCAGTACTTC.

The V call is TRBV2, the J call TRBJ1-5; D is ambiguous. V lost 8 bases and J lost 11, with 13 bases in between. The CDR3 totals 11 residues. The germline V gene has CDR1 SNHLY and CDR2 FYNNEI. The CDR3 nucleotides read TGTGCCAGCGGGCGGTCCCAAGCCCAGCATTTT. It encodes CASGRSQAQHF.

This clonotype was counted a few times. The rearrangement links TRBV29-1 to TRBJ2-7, with 7 positions matching TRBD1. J lost 3 bases, V lost 3 bases, and 2 bases had no gene match. The CDR3 has 12 amino acids. Germline assignment: CDR1 SQVTM and CDR2 ANQGSEA. DNA of the CDR3: TGCAGCGTTGAGGGACAGCACTACGAGCAGTACTTC. Amino acids: CSVEGQHYEQYF.

This chain links TRBV12-3 or TRBV12-4 with TRBJ1-5; D is undetermined. The CDR3 is 15 amino acids. V shed 6 bases and J shed 1 base, with 13 bases lying between them. The CDR3 DNA reads as TGTGCCAGCAGCCTCTCCGGGAGGAGCAATCAGCCCCAGCATTTT. Amino acid sequence: CASSLSGRSNQPQHF.

This clonotype was counted only a few times. The V and J genes are TRBV27 and TRBJ2-3; 14 bases map to TRBD2. The germline gives CDR1 MNHEY, CDR2 SMNVEV (reference sequence). J lost 4 bases, V lost 1 base, and 16 bases had no gene match. This CDR3 comprises 21 residues. This chain's CDR3 is CASSLFSGLAGGLQGSDTQYF. CDR3 DNA sequence: TGTGCCAGCAGTTTATTCTCTGGACTAGCGGGGGGTCTTCAAGGTTCAGATACGCAGTATTTT.

This clonotype was observed at least ten times. The chain couples TRBV7-2 to TRBJ2-1, with 9 bases identical to TRBD2. Germline CDR1 SGHTA, CDR2 FQGNSA. This CDR3 contains 14 residues. J was trimmed by 9 bases and V by 4 bases; bases with no gene match: 7. The CDR3 bases are TGTGCCAGCAGCTCCGGACTAGCGACGAGTGAGCAGTTCTTC. Translation gives CASSSGLATSEQFF.

In its sample, this clonotype was seen many times. This CDR3 is CASSLGGGKEEFF. In nucleotides, the CDR3 is TGCGCCAGCAGCTTGGGGGGCGGCAAGGAGGAGTTCTTC. This sequence joins TRBV5-1 and TRBJ2-1; D is tentatively TRBD1 or TRBD2 (5 bases each). The germline V gene has CDR1 SGHRS and CDR2 YFSETQ. The CDR3 covers 13 residues. Trimming took 0 bases from V and 14 from J, leaving 15 bases between them.

In this sample, this clonotype turned up a few times. The chain carries TRBV2 and TRBJ1-5; possibly TRBD1 for D (6 bases). V lost 7 bases and J 1 base, leaving 14 bases between the germline ends. CDR3 size: 15 residues. CDR1 is SNHLY, CDR2 FYNNEI, per germline. The CDR3 DNA sequence: TGTGCCAGCAACCGATTACAGGGAAGCAATCAGCCCCAGCATTTT. Residues: CASNRLQGSNQPQHF.

This clonotype has ten or more counts. The gene calls are TRBV7-2 and TRBJ2-7; tentative D call: TRBD1 (5 bases). Per germline, CDR1 SGHTA and CDR2 FQGNSA. Trimming cost V 8 bases and J 4 bases, with 12 bases left between them. The CDR3 spans 12 residues. CDR3 sequence (DNA): TGTGCCAGCTCCGACCAGGGATACGAGCAGTACTTC. Translating gives CASSDQGYEQYF.

The table lists this clonotype with a count of one. This chain uses TRBV27 with TRBJ2-1, with D perhaps TRBD1 or TRBD2 (5 bases each). Germline V CDR1 and CDR2: MNHEY, SMNVEV (reference sequence). CDR3 length: 13 amino acids. With 4 bases removed from V and 6 bases from J, the gap between germline ends came to 10 bases. CDR3 in DNA: TGTGCCAGCAGTTGGTCAGGGACCAATGAGCAGTTCTTC. Translation gives CASSWSGTNEQFF.

This clonotype has at least ten counts. V and J are TRBV12-5 and TRBJ2-2, with D hard to call. This CDR3 is built from 15 residues. Trimming shortened V by 5 bases and J by 3 bases, and 13 bases separated the two germline ends. Germline V gene data show CDR1 as LGHNT and CDR2 as FRNRAP. CDR3 sequence (DNA): TGTGCTAGTGGTCAGAGCGTAAAGGACACCGGGGAGCTGTTTTTT. Translation gives CASGQSVKDTGELFF.

The J gene is TRBJ2-7, the V gene TRBV2, with TRBD2 matching 11 bases. CDR1 and CDR2 from the germline V gene are SNHLY and FYNNEI. The J segment lost 4 bases and the V segment lost 8 bases, leaving 7 bases of the junction unmatched. The CDR3 length is 14 residues. CDR3 DNA sequence: TGTGCCAGCGGATTAGCGGGAGGGCCGTACGAGCAGTACTTC. Translating gives CASGLAGGPYEQYF.

The V and J genes are TRBV2 and TRBJ2-3, with D possibly being TRBD1 (6 bases). The CDR3 spans 14 residues. Between the trimmed V and J ends, which lost 3 bases and 5 bases, there was a span of 12 bases. Germline V gene sequence: CDR1 SNHLY, CDR2 FYNNEI. The CDR3, as DNA: TGTGCCAGCAGTGACAGGGGTGTTATAGATACGCAGTATTTT. Translation: CASSDRGVIDTQYF.